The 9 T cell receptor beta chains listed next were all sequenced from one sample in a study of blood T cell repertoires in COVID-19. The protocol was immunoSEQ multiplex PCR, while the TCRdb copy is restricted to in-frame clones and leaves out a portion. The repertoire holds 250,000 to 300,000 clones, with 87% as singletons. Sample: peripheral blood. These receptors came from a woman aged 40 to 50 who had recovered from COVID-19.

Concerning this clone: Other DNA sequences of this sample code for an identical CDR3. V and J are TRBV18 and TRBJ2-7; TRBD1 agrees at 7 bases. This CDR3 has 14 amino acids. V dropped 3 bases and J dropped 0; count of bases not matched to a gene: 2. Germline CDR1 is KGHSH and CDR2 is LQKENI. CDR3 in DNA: TGTGCCAGCTCACCCGGGACAGACTCCTACGAGCAGTACTTC. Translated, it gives CASSPGTDSYEQYF.

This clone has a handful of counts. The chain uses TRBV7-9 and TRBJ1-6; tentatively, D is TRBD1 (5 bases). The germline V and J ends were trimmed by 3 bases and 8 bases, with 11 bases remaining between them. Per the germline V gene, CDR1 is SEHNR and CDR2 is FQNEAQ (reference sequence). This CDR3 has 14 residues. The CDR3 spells CASSLGGDYSPLHF. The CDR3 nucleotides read TGTGCCAGCAGCTTGGGAGGGGACTATTCACCCCTCCACTTT.

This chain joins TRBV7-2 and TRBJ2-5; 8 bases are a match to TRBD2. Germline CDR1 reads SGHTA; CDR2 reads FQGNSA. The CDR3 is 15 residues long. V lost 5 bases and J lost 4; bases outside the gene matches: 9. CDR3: CASSPGLVAAETQYF. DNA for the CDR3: TGTGCCAGCAGCCCGGGACTAGTGGCGGCAGAGACCCAGTACTTC.

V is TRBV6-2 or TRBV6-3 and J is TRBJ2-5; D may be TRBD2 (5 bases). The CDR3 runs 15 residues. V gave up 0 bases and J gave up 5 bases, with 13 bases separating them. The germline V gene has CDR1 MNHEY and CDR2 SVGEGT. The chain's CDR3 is CASSYSILAGETQYF. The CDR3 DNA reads TGTGCCAGCAGTTACTCGATCCTAGCCGGGGAGACCCAGTACTTC.

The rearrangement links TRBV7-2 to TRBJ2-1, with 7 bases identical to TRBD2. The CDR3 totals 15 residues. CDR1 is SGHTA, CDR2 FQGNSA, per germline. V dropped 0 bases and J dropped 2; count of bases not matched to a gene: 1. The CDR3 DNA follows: TGTGCCAGCAGCTTAGCCCTAGCGGCCTACAATGAGCAGTTCTTC. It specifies CASSLALAAYNEQFF.

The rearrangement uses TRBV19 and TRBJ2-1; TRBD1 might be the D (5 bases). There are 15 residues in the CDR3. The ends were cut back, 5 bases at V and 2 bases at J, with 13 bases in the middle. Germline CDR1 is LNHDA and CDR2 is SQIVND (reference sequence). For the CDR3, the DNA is TGTGCCAGTAGTGGGCCAGGGTGGGCCTACAATGAGCAGTTCTTC. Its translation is CASSGPGWAYNEQFF.

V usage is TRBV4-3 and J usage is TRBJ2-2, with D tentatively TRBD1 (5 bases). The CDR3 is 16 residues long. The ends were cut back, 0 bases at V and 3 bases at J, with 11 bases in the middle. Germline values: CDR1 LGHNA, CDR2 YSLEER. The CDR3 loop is CASSQDIRVYTGELFF. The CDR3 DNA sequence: TGCGCCAGCAGCCAAGATATCAGGGTCTACACCGGGGAGCTGTTTTTT.

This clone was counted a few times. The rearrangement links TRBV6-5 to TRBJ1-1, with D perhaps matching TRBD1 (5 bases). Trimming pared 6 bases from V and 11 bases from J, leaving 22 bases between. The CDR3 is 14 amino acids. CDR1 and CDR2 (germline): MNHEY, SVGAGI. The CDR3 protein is CASRRAGGRKWAFF. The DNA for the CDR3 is TGTGCCAGCAGGCGTGCGGGGGGACGGAAGTGGGCTTTCTTT.

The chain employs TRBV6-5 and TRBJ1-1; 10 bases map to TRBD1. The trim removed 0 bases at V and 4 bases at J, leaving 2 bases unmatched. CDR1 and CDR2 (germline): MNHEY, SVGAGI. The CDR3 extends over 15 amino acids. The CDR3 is CASSYSGQGGTEAFF. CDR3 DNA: TGTGCCAGCAGTTACTCTGGACAGGGGGGCACTGAAGCTTTCTTT.